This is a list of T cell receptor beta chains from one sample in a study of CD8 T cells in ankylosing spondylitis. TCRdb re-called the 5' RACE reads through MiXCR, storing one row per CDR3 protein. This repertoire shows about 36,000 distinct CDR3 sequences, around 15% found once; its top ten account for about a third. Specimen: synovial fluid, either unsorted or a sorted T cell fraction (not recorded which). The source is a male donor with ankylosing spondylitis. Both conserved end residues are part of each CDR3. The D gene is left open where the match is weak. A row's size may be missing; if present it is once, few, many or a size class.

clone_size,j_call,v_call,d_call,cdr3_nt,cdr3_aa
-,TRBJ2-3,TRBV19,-,TGTGCCAGTAGTACACAACAGGTCTACACACCAGATACGCAGTATTTT,CASSTQQVYTPDTQYF
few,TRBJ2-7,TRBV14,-,TGTGCCAGCAGCAGTCAGGGGGGGTACGAGCAGTACTTC,CASSSQGGYEQYF
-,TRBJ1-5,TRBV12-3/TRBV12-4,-,TGTGCCAGCAGTCCCTGGGCAGGGCGCAATCAGCCCCAGCATTTT,CASSPWAGRNQPQHF
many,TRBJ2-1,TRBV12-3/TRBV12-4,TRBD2,TGTGCCAGCAGTTTACTTCCTAGCGGGCTATACAATGAGCAGTTCTTC,CASSLLPSGLYNEQFF
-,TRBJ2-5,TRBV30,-,TGTGCCTGGAGGGCCGATTTCCCTGAGACCCAGCACTTC,CAWRADFPETQHF
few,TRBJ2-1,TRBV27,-,TGTGCCAGCAGCTCAACCTGGGACGGCTACAATGAGCAGTTCTTC,CASSSTWDGYNEQFF
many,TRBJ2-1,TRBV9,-,TGTGCCAGCAGCCCAGGGGACTACAATGAGCAGTTCTTC,CASSPGDYNEQFF
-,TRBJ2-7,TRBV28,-,TGTGCCAGCAGTCCCGGGGACGGACACACGGGCGAGCAGTACTTC,CASSPGDGHTGEQYF
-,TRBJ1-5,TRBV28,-,TGTGCCAGCTGTACATCGGGACACCTTAGCAATCAGCCCCAGCATTTT,CASCTSGHLSNQPQHF
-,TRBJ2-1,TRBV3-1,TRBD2,TGTGCCAGCAGCAAGGGACTAGCGGGGAGACTCTCCTACAATGAGCAGTTCTTC,CASSKGLAGRLSYNEQFF
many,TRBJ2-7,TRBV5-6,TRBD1,TGTGCCAGCAGCTTCTTTCAGGGGGCGACCCCCTACGAGCAGTACTTC,CASSFFQGATPYEQYF
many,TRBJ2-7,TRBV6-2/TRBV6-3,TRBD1,TGTGCCAGCAGTCCGGGACAGGCCGGGTCCTACGAGCAGTACTTC,CASSPGQAGSYEQYF
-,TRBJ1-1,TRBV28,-,TGTGCCAGCAGTTTATTCGTAGGGGATATGTCTGGTCGTGACACTGAAGCTTTCTTT,CASSLFVGDMSGRDTEAFF
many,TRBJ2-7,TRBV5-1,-,TGCGCCAGCAGCTTATCTTGGGGCTACGAGCAGTACTTC,CASSLSWGYEQYF
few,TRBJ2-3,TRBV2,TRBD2,TGTGCCAGCCCTAGCGGGGGGGTAACAGATACGCAGTATTTT,CASPSGGVTDTQYF
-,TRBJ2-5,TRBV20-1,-,TGCAGTGGAGTTTTAGCACAGACCCAGTACTTC,CSGVLAQTQYF
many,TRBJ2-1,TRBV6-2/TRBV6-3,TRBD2,TGTGCCAGCAGTTACAGACTAGCGGGTATAAATGAGCAGTTCTTC,CASSYRLAGINEQFF
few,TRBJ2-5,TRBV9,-,TGTGCCAGCAGCCCACACAGCAGACAAGAGACCCAGTACTTC,CASSPHSRQETQYF
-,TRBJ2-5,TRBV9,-,TGTGCCAGCAGCCCCCTCAAAGGGGGGCAAGAGACCCAGTACTTC,CASSPLKGGQETQYF
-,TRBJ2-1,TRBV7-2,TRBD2,TGTGCCAGCAGCTCAGGACTAGCGGGAGGGTATGAGCAGTTCTTC,CASSSGLAGGYEQFF
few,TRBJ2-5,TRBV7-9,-,TGTGCCAGCAGCTCATTCAGAAATTTCCAAGAGACCCAGTACTTC,CASSSFRNFQETQYF
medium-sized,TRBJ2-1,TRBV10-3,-,TGTGCCACCGAGTCTCCGGGGACTAATGAGCAGTTCTTC,CATESPGTNEQFF
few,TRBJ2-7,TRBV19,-,TGTGCCAGTAGTTTCGGACTGGGGACCTACGAGCAGTACTTC,CASSFGLGTYEQYF
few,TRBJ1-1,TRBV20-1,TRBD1,TGCAGTGCTAGACGGGGGACAGGGTTGTTTCTGAACACTGAAGCTTTCTTT,CSARRGTGLFLNTEAFF
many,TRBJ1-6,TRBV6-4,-,TGTGCCAGCAGTGACGCCCAGGGAAATTCACCCCTCCACTTT,CASSDAQGNSPLHF
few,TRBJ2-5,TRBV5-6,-,TGTGCCAGCAGCTTGGACGAGACCCAGTACTTC,CASSLDETQYF
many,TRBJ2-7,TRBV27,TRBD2,TGTGCCAGCGGGTCTAGCGGGGGGATAAGCGAGCAGTACTTC,CASGSSGGISEQYF
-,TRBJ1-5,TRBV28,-,TGTGCCAGCAGTTTATGGCCATCTAGGGTAATCAATCAGCCCCAGCATTTT,CASSLWPSRVINQPQHF
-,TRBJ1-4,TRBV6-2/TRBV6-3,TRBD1,TGTGCCAGCAGTTACTCGGGGACAGCGAGTGCAAAACTGTTTTTT,CASSYSGTASAKLFF
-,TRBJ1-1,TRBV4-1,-,TGCGCCAGCATTGGGGGTCCCTTCAACACTGAAGCTTTCTTT,CASIGGPFNTEAFF
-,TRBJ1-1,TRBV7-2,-,TGTGCCAGCAGCTTAGTGGGCAGGGGCACTGAAGCTTTCTTT,CASSLVGRGTEAFF
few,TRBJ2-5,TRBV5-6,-,TGTGCCAGCAGCGCCTTTGGTTGGGAGACCCAGTACTTC,CASSAFGWETQYF
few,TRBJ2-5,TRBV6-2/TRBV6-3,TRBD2,TGTGCCAGCAGTTTCCCCCTCGGGAGCGGGAGAGTCCGAGAGACCCAGTACTTC,CASSFPLGSGRVRETQYF
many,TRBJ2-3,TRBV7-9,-,TGTGCCAGCAGCTTAGTCGGCGGCACAGATACGCAGTATTTT,CASSLVGGTDTQYF
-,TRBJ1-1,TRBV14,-,TGTGCCAGTAAAAACCGGGACAAATACACTGAAGCTTTCTTT,CASKNRDKYTEAFF
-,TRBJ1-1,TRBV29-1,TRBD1,TGCAGCGTTTTTTGGCCGCTTGACAGGGGTGGCACTGAAGCTTTCTTT,CSVFWPLDRGGTEAFF
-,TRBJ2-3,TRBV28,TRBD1,TGTGCCAGCAGTCCCCGGCGGGACAGGGGGACAGATACGCAGTATTTT,CASSPRRDRGTDTQYF
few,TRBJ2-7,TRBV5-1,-,TGCGCCAGCAGCTTGTCCGGGGTCTCCTACGAGCAGTACTTC,CASSLSGVSYEQYF
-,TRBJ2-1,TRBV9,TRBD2,TGTGCCAGCAGCGCTAGCGGGAGGGACTACAATGAGCAGTTCTTC,CASSASGRDYNEQFF
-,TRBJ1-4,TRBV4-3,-,TGCGCCAGCAGCCAAGAATACCTCAGGCCTAATGAAAAACTGTTTTTT,CASSQEYLRPNEKLFF
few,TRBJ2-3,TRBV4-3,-,TGCGCCAGCAGCCAAGATTCTGCGGAGTTCACAGATACGCAGTATTTT,CASSQDSAEFTDTQYF